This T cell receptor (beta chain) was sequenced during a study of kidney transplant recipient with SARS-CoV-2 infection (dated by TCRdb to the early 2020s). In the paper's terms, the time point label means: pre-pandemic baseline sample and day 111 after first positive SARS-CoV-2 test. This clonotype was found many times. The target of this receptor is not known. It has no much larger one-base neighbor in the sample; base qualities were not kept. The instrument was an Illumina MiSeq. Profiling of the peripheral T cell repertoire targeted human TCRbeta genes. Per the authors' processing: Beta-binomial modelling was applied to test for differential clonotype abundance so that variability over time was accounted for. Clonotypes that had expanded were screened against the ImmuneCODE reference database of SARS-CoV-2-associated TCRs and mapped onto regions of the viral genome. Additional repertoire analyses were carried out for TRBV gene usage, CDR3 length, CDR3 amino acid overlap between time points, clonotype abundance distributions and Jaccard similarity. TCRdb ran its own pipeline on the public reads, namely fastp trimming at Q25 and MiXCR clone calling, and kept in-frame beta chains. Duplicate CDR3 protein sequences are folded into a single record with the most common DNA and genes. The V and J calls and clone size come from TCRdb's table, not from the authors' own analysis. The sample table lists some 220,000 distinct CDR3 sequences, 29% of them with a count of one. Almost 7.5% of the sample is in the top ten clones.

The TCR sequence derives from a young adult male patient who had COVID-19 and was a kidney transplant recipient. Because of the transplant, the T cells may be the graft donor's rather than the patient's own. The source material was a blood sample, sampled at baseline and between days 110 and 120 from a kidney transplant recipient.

The base sequence is TGTGCCAGCTCACCACTGGGTGGGACTAGCTTCAACGAGCAGTACTTC. Protein translation: CASSPLGGTSFNEQYF. The rearranged chain carries TRBV18 and TRBJ2-7; 9 nucleotides in the junction match TRBD2. The CDR3 runs 16 residues from the cysteine to the phenylalanine. Only the CDR3 part of the read is kept: 48 bases, read in frame from the first base. Trimming accounts for 1 base at V and 5 bases at J, while the number of junction bases matched to no gene is 9. Reading the germline V gene gives CDR1 KGHSH and CDR2 LQKENI. With the portions outside the CDR3 filled from the reference TRBV18 and TRBJ2-7 genes, the complete variable region becomes NAGVMQNPRHLVRRRGQEARLRCSPMKGHSHVYWYRQLPEEGLKFMVYLQKENIIDESGMPKERFSAEFPKEGPSILRIQQVVRGDSAAYFCASSPLGGTSFNEQYFGPGTRLTVT.